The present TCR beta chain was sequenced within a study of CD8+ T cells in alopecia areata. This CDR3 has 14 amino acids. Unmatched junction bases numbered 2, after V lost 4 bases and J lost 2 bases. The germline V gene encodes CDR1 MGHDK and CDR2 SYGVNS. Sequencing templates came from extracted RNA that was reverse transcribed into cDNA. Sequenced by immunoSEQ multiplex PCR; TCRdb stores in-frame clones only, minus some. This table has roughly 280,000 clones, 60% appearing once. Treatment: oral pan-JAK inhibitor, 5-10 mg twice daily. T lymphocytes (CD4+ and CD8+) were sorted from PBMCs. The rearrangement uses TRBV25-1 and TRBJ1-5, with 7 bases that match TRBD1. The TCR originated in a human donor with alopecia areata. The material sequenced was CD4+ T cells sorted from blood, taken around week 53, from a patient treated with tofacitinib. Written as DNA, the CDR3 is TGTGCCAGCAGTGGAGGGGGCGGCAATCAGCCCCAGCATTTT. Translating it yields CASSGGGGNQPQHF.